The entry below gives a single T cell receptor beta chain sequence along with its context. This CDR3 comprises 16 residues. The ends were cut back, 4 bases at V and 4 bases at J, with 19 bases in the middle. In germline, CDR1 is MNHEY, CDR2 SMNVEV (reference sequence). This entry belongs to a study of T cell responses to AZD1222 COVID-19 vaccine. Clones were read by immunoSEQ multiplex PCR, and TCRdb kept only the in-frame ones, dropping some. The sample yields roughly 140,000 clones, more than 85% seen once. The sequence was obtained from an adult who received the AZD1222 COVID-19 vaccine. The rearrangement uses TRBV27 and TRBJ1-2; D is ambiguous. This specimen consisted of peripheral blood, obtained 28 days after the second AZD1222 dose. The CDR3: CASSWSGSSTFYGYTF. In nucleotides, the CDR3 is TGTGCCAGCAGTTGGTCGGGGTCCTCCACCTTCTATGGCTACACCTTC.